This paragraph reports one TCR beta chain. The data were obtained in a study of OX40 agonist ivuxolimab in advanced cancers. Germline V gives CDR1 MNHNS, CDR2 SASEGT. CDR3 length equals 14 residues. The V end lost 9 bases, the J end lost 2 bases, and 16 bases lay between the germline ends. Measured with immunoSEQ multiplex PCR; TCRdb has only the in-frame clones, and not every one. Counted here are around 56,000 clones, roughly 83% occurring once; the ten biggest clones make up approximately 1%. The sequence came from an adult with an advanced solid tumor such as melanoma, head and neck, liver or kidney cancer. V is TRBV6-1 and J is TRBJ1-2; D is undetermined. Sequences were derived from CD4+ or CD8+ T cells sorted from blood, sampled in a trial of the OX40 agonist ivuxolimab. DNA for the CDR3: TGTGCCAGTAGGGTCCCAGAGTGGAACTATGGCTACACCTTC. Translating gives CASRVPEWNYGYTF.